The 11 T cell receptor beta chains reported below all come from one sample, sequenced in a study of blood T cells in healthy people across ages. A second roughly 6 to 11 cycle PCR used barcoded and J-beta primers. TCRdb reprocessed the 5' RACE reads via MiXCR and lists one record per CDR3 protein. The data hold some 1.7 million distinct CDR3 sequences, with roughly 27% observed a single time. The sequenced sample consisted of blood. These receptors were collected from a woman aged 30 to 39 in good health.

The V and J genes are TRBV7-2 and TRBJ2-3; no reliable D call. The CDR3 consists of 16 residues. Germline values: CDR1 SGHTA, CDR2 FQGNSA. Trimming pared 1 base from V and 0 bases from J, leaving 11 bases between. DNA of the CDR3: TGTGCCAGCAGCTTAGATGGCTTCCCTAGCACAGATACGCAGTATTTT. Translated: CASSLDGFPSTDTQYF.

This clonotype has just a few counts. This chain connects TRBV7-9 to TRBJ2-7; 11 nucleotides match TRBD2. With 3 bases clipped from V and 3 bases from J, the junction kept 4 bases outside the gene matches. CDR1 and CDR2 (germline): SEHNR, FQNEAQ (reference sequence). The CDR3 loop spans 15 amino acids. The CDR3 nucleotides are TGTGCCAGCAGCTTTAGCGGGAGGGCCGGCTACGAGCAGTACTTC. Its protein product is CASSFSGRAGYEQYF.

This sequence joins TRBV12-3 or TRBV12-4 and TRBJ1-1, with a weak D call TRBD1 (6 bases). There are 16 residues in the CDR3. V was trimmed by 6 bases and J by 5 bases, leaving 22 bases between them. CDR3 DNA sequence: TGTGCCAGCAGGGGTATTCGTGGGGGGCGGGGGACTGAAGCTTTCTTT. Translating it yields CASRGIRGGRGTEAFF.

This clonotype showed up just a few times. The chain uses TRBV6-1 and TRBJ2-3; 9 bases match TRBD2. V shed 2 bases and J 4 bases; nucleotides not matched to a gene: 7. The germline CDR1 and CDR2 sequences are MNHNS and SASEGT. The length of the CDR3 is 16 residues. CDR3 sequence reads: CASSEYQLAGSDTQYF. The CDR3 nucleotides read TGTGCCAGCAGTGAATATCAACTAGCGGGTTCAGATACGCAGTATTTT.

The rearrangement uses TRBV20-1 and TRBJ2-3, with a weak D call TRBD1 (6 bases). In germline, CDR1 is DFQATT, CDR2 SNEGSKA (reference sequence). V was shortened by 1 base and J by 10 bases, with 21 bases between the two germline ends. This CDR3 has 15 residues. CDR3 in amino acids: CSARGPGGISRAQYF. The CDR3 DNA follows: TGCAGTGCTAGAGGTCCTGGGGGCATTTCTAGAGCGCAGTATTTT.

The rearrangement uses TRBV7-4 and TRBJ2-5; 10 nucleotides line up with TRBD2. Germline CDR1 reads SGHVT; CDR2 reads SQSDAQ. V lost 1 base, J lost 5 bases, and 7 bases stayed unmatched. The CDR3 length is 16 residues. The CDR3 loop reads CASSLGLAGAGETQYF. CDR3 in DNA: TGTGCCAGCAGCTTAGGGCTAGCGGGGGCCGGGGAGACCCAGTACTTC.

This clonotype was detected many times. V gene TRBV12-3 or TRBV12-4 combines with J gene TRBJ2-7, with D perhaps TRBD2 (6 bases). The CDR3 extends over 12 amino acids. The V and J ends lost 3 bases and 6 bases respectively, with 9 bases between them. The CDR3 region is CASSFPGGEQYF. CDR3 coding DNA: TGTGCCAGCAGTTTCCCCGGGGGCGAGCAGTACTTC.

In this sample, this clonotype turned up once. The chain is built from TRBV7-8 and TRBJ2-1; D not resolved. The CDR3 extends over 14 amino acids. Germline CDR1 is SGHVS and CDR2 is FQNEAQ. V was pared by 6 bases and J by 6 bases, with 15 bases between. The CDR3 spells CASSRHQIGNEQFF. The CDR3 DNA reads TGTGCCAGCAGTCGTCACCAAATAGGCAATGAGCAGTTCTTC.

With respect to this clonotype: Relative to the germline gene, one junction end is altered; a read error may explain this. The J gene is TRBJ2-1, the V gene TRBV11-2; possible D gene TRBD1, 5 bases. CDR1 SGHAT and CDR2 FQNNGV come from the germline V gene. This CDR3 is built from 16 residues. CDR3 protein: CANSLGARERGNEQFF. CDR3 bases: TGTGCCAACAGCTTAGGAGCCAGGGAAAGGGGCAATGAGCAGTTCTTC.

The rearrangement links TRBV29-1 to TRBJ1-1; D is unresolved. The length of the CDR3 is 15 residues. Looked up from germline, CDR1 is SQVTM and CDR2 is ANQGSEA. The V and J ends lost 5 bases and 6 bases respectively, with 22 bases between them. CDR3 DNA sequence: TGCAGCGTTCTACTCTACTCGGATGACAATCCTGAAGCTTTCTTT. Protein product: CSVLLYSDDNPEAFF. The full variable domain, completed using reference TRBV29-1 and TRBJ1-1, is SAVISQKPSRDICQRGTSLTIQCQVDSQVTMMFWYRQQPGQSLTLIATANQGSEATYESGFVIDKFPISRPNLTFSTLTVSNMSPEDSSIYLCSVLLYSDDNPEAFFGQGTRLTVV.

The J gene is TRBJ2-2, the V gene TRBV10-1, with D perhaps given as TRBD1 or TRBD2 (5 bases each). The CDR3 runs to 12 residues. CDR1 is WNHNN, CDR2 SYGVQD, per germline (reference sequence). V lost 8 bases to trimming and J lost 6 bases, with 10 bases between them. This CDR3 is CASGTGAGELFF. CDR3 sequence (DNA): TGCGCCAGCGGGACCGGGGCCGGGGAGCTGTTTTTT.